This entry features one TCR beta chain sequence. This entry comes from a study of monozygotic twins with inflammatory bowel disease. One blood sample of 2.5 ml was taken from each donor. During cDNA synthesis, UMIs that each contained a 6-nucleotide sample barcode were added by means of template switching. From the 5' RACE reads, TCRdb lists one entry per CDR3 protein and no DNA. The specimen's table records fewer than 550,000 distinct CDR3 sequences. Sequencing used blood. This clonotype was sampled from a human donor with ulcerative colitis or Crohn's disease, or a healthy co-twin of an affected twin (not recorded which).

The CDR3 here is CSHERPGGYNEQFF. The V gene is TRBV20-1, the J gene TRBJ2-1; absent DNA, TCRdb's TRBD2 call cannot be checked. CDR3 length: 14 residues. Germline values: CDR1 DFQATT, CDR2 SNEGSKA (reference sequence).